The 20 T cell receptor beta chains below were found in one sample sequenced in a study of shared clonotypes between healthy human individuals. This table comes from immunoSEQ multiplex PCR, and its TCRdb copy is limited to in-frame clones, with some not included. Here the sample spans around 500,000 clones, around 78% being singletons. Sequences were obtained from PBMCs. Source of these receptors: a woman aged 35 to 49 in good health. Some clones in this sample may be carry-over from other donors' samples.

The chain has TRBV2 and TRBJ2-3, with a tentative D call TRBD2 (6 bases). Deletions cut 9 bases from V and 9 bases from J, with 7 bases between. CDR1 is SNHLY, CDR2 FYNNEI, per germline. This CDR3 is built from 9 residues. CDR3 DNA sequence: TGTGCCAGTGGGGGGACGCAGTATTTT. This codes for CASGGTQYF.

CDR3 residues: CASSSGTWTTNEKLFF. The DNA of the CDR3 is TGTGCCAGCAGTTCAGGGACGTGGACTACTAATGAAAAACTGTTTTTT. The chain uses TRBV28 and TRBJ1-4; possible D gene TRBD1, 5 bases. From germline, CDR1 is MDHEN and CDR2 SYDVKM. The CDR3 is 16 residues long. Trimming left V 4 bases short and J 2 bases short, with 14 bases between.

J is TRBJ1-1 and V is TRBV28; D unresolved. The CDR3 loop spans 15 amino acids. Germline assignment: CDR1 MDHEN and CDR2 SYDVKM. V shed 10 bases and J shed 2 bases, with 20 bases lying between them. This CDR3 reads CATIPPVSINTEAFF. CDR3 nucleotides: TGTGCCACCATCCCCCCGGTGAGCATCAACACTGAAGCTTTCTTT. Together with reference TRBV28 and TRBJ1-1, the CDR3 gives the full variable domain: DVKVTQSSRYLVKRTGEKVFLECVQDMDHENMFWYRQDPGLGLRLIYFSYDVKMKEKGDIPEGYSVSREKKERFSLILESASTNQTSMYLCATIPPVSINTEAFFGQGTRLTVV.

The J gene is TRBJ2-7, the V gene TRBV7-6, with 7 bases lining up with TRBD2. The V and J ends lost 5 bases and 2 bases, in that order; junction bases with no gene match: 9. CDR3 length equals 15 residues. The germline V gene has CDR1 SGHVS and CDR2 FNYEAQ. The DNA for the CDR3 is TGTGCCAGCAGCCCTAGGACTAGTGGGGCCTACGAGCAGTACTTC. Its translation is CASSPRTSGAYEQYF.

The chain employs TRBV5-1 and TRBJ2-4, with no clear D. Germline V gene lookup returns CDR1 SGHRS and CDR2 YFSETQ. The CDR3 runs 13 residues. Trimming took 0 bases from V and 2 from J, leaving 3 bases between them. Here the CDR3 reads CASSLDPKNIQYF. The CDR3 DNA sequence: TGCGCCAGCAGCTTGGATCCCAAAAACATTCAGTACTTC.

This clone has more than one count but fewer than ten. V and J are TRBV14 and TRBJ2-1; no clear D. Trimming pared 1 base from V and 5 bases from J, leaving 12 bases between. The CDR3 loop spans 15 amino acids. In germline, CDR1 is SGHDN, CDR2 FVKESK. The CDR3 sequence is CASSQVRVPDNEQFF. The CDR3 bases are TGTGCCAGCAGCCAAGTCCGGGTTCCTGACAATGAGCAGTTCTTC.

The chain joins TRBV7-9 to TRBJ2-5, with D perhaps matching TRBD2 (6 bases). The CDR3 has 16 amino acids. Germline CDR1 reads SEHNR; CDR2 reads FQNEAQ (reference sequence). V lost 3 bases to trimming and J lost 5 bases, with 19 bases between them. CDR3 coding DNA: TGTGCCAGCAGCTTCCTAGCGCCAAGCTTATACGAGACCCAGTACTTC. Protein product: CASSFLAPSLYETQYF.

The chain is built from TRBV7-9 and TRBJ2-1, with 7 bases that match TRBD2. The CDR3 spans 16 residues. V was clipped by 5 bases and J by 0 bases; unmatched bases: 7. Germline CDR1 SEHNR, CDR2 FQNEAQ (reference sequence). Written as DNA, the CDR3 is TGTGCCAGCAGCCGAATAGCGGGCCTCTCCTACAATGAGCAGTTCTTC. It is translated as CASSRIAGLSYNEQFF.

The chain joins TRBV2 to TRBJ2-7, with 7 nucleotides matching TRBD2. Per the germline V gene, CDR1 is SNHLY and CDR2 is FYNNEI. The CDR3 extends over 16 amino acids. V gave up 4 bases and J gave up 6 bases; unmatched junction bases: 15. The CDR3 spells CASSGYGLVGETEQYF. The CDR3 DNA reads as TGTGCCAGCAGTGGCTACGGACTAGTGGGAGAGACCGAGCAGTACTTC.

The J gene is TRBJ2-3, the V gene TRBV11-3; D may be TRBD1 or TRBD2 (5 bases each). CDR1 and CDR2 from the germline V gene are SGHNT and YENEEA. Trimming left V 1 base short and J 5 bases short, with 22 bases between. The CDR3 extends over 18 amino acids. CDR3 protein: CASSLGGRRTVYGDTQYF. The CDR3, as DNA: TGTGCCAGCAGCTTAGGGGGCAGGAGGACGGTATATGGAGATACGCAGTATTTT.

The rearrangement uses TRBV20-1 and TRBJ2-2; D unclear. The V gene lost 3 bases and the J gene lost 7 bases, with 6 bases spanning the gap. The CDR3 has 11 amino acids. Per germline, CDR1 DFQATT and CDR2 SNEGSKA (reference sequence). CDR3 protein: CSARVDGELFF. For the CDR3, the DNA is TGCAGTGCTAGGGTAGACGGGGAGCTGTTTTTT.

The chain links TRBV5-4 to TRBJ2-7, with 8 bases lining up with TRBD2. With V trimmed by 4 bases and J by 2 bases, 11 bases remained unmatched. CDR3 length: 16 amino acids. Per the germline V gene, CDR1 is SGHNT and CDR2 is YYREEE (reference sequence). The chain's CDR3 is CASSRGGLAPTYEQYF. CDR3 bases: TGTGCCAGCAGCCGGGGTGGACTAGCTCCAACCTACGAGCAGTACTTC. The full variable domain, with the rest looked up from reference TRBV5-4 and TRBJ2-7, is ETGVTQSPTHLIKTRGQQVTLRCSSQSGHNTVSWYQQALGQGPQFIFQYYREEENGRGNFPPRFSGLQFPNYSSELNVNALELDDSALYLCASSRGGLAPTYEQYFGPGTRLTVT.

This chain connects TRBV5-6 to TRBJ1-2; 8 nucleotides agree with TRBD1. J lost 6 bases, V lost 0 bases, and 7 bases had no gene match. This CDR3 spans 15 amino acids. Germline values: CDR1 SGHDT, CDR2 YYEEEE. Written as DNA, the CDR3 is TGTGCCAGCAGCTTGGCCGGCAGGGGGCGGAATGGCTACACCTTC. Amino acid sequence: CASSLAGRGRNGYTF.

The chain couples TRBV5-1 to TRBJ2-3; D uncertain. The V and J ends lost 1 base and 0 bases respectively, with 9 bases between them. CDR3 length: 15 residues. CDR1 SGHRS and CDR2 YFSETQ come from the germline V gene. CDR3 DNA sequence: TGCGCCAGCAGCTTGAACGGGCGGAGCACAGATACGCAGTATTTT. This translates into CASSLNGRSTDTQYF.

V and J are TRBV5-1 and TRBJ1-2, with D unresolved. Deletions cut 0 bases from V and 7 bases from J, with 16 bases between. The CDR3 spans 15 residues. Germline assignment: CDR1 SGHRS and CDR2 YFSETQ. DNA for the CDR3: TGCGCCAGCAGCTTGGCCCCAGCAGCAGGCAGTGGCTACACCTTC. It specifies CASSLAPAAGSGYTF. The full variable domain, its missing parts supplied by reference TRBV5-1 and TRBJ1-2, is KAGVTQTPRYLIKTRGQQVTLSCSPISGHRSVSWYQQTPGQGLQFLFEYFSETQRNKGNFPGRFSGRQFSNSRSEMNVSTLELGDSALYLCASSLAPAAGSGYTFGSGTRLTVV.

This chain uses TRBV9 with TRBJ2-1; D may be TRBD2 (5 bases). CDR1 is SGDLS and CDR2 is YYNGEE in the germline V gene. The CDR3 consists of 14 residues. Trimming removed 4 bases at V and 7 bases at J, with 15 bases between. The CDR3 DNA reads TGTGCCAGCAGCCCAACATCTAGCACGAATGAGCAGTTCTTC. Amino acids: CASSPTSSTNEQFF.

The chain uses TRBV7-3 and TRBJ2-1; the D gene is possibly TRBD2 (5 bases). The CDR3 has 14 residues. Trimming left V 4 bases short and J 9 bases short, with 16 bases between. From germline, CDR1 is SGHTA and CDR2 FQGTGA. The CDR3 nucleotides are TGTGCCAGCAGCTCCCCGGGCACTAGTACTGAGCAGTTCTTC. Protein product: CASSSPGTSTEQFF.

This chain connects TRBV30 to TRBJ1-4; D ambiguous. The length of the CDR3 is 13 residues. The germline V gene has CDR1 GTSNPN and CDR2 SVGIG (reference sequence). V lost 5 bases and J lost 3, with 10 bases in between. The CDR3 here is CAWQTAPNEKLFF. In nucleotides, the CDR3 is TGTGCCTGGCAAACAGCCCCTAATGAAAAACTGTTTTTT.

The chain has TRBV30 and TRBJ1-5, with 10 bases lining up with TRBD1. Trimming at V came to 4 bases and at J to 12 bases, leaving 6 bases not matched to a gene. Germline values: CDR1 GTSNPN, CDR2 SVGIG (reference sequence). The length of the CDR3 is 12 residues. The chain's CDR3 is CAWTQGDRGQHF. The CDR3, as DNA: TGTGCCTGGACCCAGGGGGACAGGGGCCAGCATTTT.

The chain carries TRBV7-2 and TRBJ2-3; D gene uncertain. Germline CDR1 is SGHTA and CDR2 is FQGNSA. This CDR3 is 15 amino acids long. V was cut by 3 bases and J by 1 base, with 11 bases left in between. CDR3 region: CASSFQAVGTDTQYF. The CDR3 DNA follows: TGTGCCAGCAGCTTTCAGGCTGTGGGCACAGATACGCAGTATTTT.